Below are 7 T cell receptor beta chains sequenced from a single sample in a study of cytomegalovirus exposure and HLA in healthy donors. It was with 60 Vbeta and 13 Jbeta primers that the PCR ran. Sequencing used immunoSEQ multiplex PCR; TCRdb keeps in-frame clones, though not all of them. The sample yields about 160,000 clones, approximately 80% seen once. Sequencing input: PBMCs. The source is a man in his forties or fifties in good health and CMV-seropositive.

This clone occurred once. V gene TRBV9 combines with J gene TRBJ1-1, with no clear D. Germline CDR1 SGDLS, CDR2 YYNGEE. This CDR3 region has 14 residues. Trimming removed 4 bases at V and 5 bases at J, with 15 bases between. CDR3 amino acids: CASSLRSASTEAFF. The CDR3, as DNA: TGTGCCAGCAGCCTGAGGTCGGCCAGTACTGAAGCTTTCTTT. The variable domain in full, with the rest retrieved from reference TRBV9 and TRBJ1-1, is DSGVTQTPKHLITATGQRVTLRCSPRSGDLSVYWYQQSLDQGLQFLIQYYNGEERAKGNILERFSAQQFPDLHSELNLSSLELGDSALYFCASSLRSASTEAFFGQGTRLTVV.

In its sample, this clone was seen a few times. CDR3 region: CASSPDQGAYEQYF. CDR3 nucleotides: TGTGCCAGCTCACCAGACCAGGGGGCTTACGAGCAGTACTTC. V gene TRBV18 combines with J gene TRBJ2-7, with 8 nucleotides matching TRBD1. Germline V gene sequence: CDR1 KGHSH, CDR2 LQKENI. This CDR3 has 14 amino acids. With V trimmed by 2 bases and J by 4 bases, 4 bases remained unmatched.

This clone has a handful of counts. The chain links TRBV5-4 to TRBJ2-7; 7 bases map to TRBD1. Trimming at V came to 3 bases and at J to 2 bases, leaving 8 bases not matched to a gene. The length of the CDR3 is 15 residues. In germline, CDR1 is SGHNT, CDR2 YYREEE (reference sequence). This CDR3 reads CASSSGLTGTYEQYF. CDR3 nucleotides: TGTGCCAGCAGCTCGGGCCTGACAGGGACCTACGAGCAGTACTTC.

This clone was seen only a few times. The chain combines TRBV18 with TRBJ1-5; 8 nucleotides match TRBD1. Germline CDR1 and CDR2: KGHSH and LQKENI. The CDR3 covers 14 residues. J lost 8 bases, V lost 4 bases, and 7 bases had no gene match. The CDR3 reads CASSLRQGLEPQHF. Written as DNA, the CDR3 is TGTGCCAGCTCACTAAGACAGGGGTTGGAGCCCCAGCATTTT.

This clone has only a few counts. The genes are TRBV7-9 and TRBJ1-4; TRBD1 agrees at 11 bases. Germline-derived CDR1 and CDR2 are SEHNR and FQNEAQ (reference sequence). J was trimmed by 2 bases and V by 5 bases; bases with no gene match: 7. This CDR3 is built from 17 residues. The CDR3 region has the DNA TGTGCCAGCAGCGGACAGGGGGCCTACCGGACTAATGAAAAACTGTTTTTT. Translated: CASSGQGAYRTNEKLFF. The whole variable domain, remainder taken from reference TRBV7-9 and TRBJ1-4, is DTGVSQNPRHKITKRGQNVTFRCDPISEHNRLYWYRQTLGQGPEFLTYFQNEAQLEKSRLLSDRFSAERPKGSFSTLEIQRTEQGDSAMYLCASSGQGAYRTNEKLFFGSGTQLSVL.

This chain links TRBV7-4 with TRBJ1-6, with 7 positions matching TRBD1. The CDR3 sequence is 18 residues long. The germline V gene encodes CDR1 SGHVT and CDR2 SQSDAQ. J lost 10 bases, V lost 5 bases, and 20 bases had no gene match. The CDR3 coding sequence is TGTGCCAGCAGCGGAAACCACGGGACAGCGATAATACAATCACCCCTCCACTTT. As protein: CASSGNHGTAIIQSPLHF. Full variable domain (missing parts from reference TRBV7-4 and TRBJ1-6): GAGVSQSPRYKVAKRGRDVALRCDSISGHVTLYWYRQTLGQGSEVLTYSQSDAQRDKSGRPSGRFSAERPERSVSTLKIQRTEQGDSAVYLCASSGNHGTAIIQSPLHFGNGTRLTVT.

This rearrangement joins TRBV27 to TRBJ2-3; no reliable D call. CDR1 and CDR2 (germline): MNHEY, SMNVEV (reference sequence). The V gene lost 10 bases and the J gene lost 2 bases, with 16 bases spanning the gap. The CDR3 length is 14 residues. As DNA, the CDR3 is TGTGCCACCCTCCCGATCTATAACACAGATACGCAGTATTTT. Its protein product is CATLPIYNTDTQYF.